This TCR beta chain comes out of a study of cytomegalovirus exposure and HLA in healthy donors. Study results and limitations: According to a later analysis, most TCR beta chains associated with CMV appeared HLA-restricted. In a later analysis, donors in an Asian-associated ancestry cluster reportedly had fewer N-insertions in productive TCRs than the cohort mean.

Remarks on this clone: Its antigen is unidentified.

Germline-derived CDR1 and CDR2 are SNHLY and FYNNEI. Trimming removed 6 bases at V and 0 bases at J, with 9 bases between. The CDR3 is made up of 14 amino acids. The study ran its PCR with 60 Vbeta and 13 Jbeta primers. The method was immunoSEQ multiplex PCR; TCRdb's version includes in-frame clones alone and lacks a portion of them. Of some 200,000 clones listed, 79% are singletons. The clonotype was recovered from a girl aged 10 to 17 in good health and CMV-seropositive. The V gene is TRBV2, the J gene TRBJ1-5; D ambiguous. Input material: PBMCs. As DNA, the CDR3 is TGTGCCAGCAGCACCACAGCTAGCAATCAGCCCCAGCATTTT. Residues: CASSTTASNQPQHF.